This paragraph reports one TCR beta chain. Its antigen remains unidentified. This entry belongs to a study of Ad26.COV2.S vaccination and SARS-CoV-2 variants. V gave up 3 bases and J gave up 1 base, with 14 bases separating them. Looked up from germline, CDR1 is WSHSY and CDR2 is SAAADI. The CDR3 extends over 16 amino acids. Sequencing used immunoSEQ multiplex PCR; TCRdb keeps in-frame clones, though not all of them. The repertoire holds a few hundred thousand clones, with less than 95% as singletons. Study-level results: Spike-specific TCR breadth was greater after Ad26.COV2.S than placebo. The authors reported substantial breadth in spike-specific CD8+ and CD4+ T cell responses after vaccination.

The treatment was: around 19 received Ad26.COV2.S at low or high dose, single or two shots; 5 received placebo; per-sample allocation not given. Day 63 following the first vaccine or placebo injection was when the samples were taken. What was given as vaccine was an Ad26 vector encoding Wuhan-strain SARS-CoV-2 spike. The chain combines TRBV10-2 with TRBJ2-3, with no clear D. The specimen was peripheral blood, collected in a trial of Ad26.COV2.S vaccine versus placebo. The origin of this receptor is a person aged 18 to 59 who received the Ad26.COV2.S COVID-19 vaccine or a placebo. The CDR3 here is CASSDFGGPGTDTQYF. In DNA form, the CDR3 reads TGCGCCAGCAGTGATTTCGGCGGCCCGGGCACAGATACGCAGTATTTT.